This TCR beta chain was recorded in a study of cytomegalovirus exposure and HLA in healthy donors. Study-wide points: Based on reports, TCR beta sequences accurately predicted HLA-A and HLA-B alleles for most subjects. Associated with HLA alleles at 0.05 false discovery rate in a later analysis were some 18,000 TCR beta sequences. In a later analysis, TCR beta V- and J-gene trimming was associated with a missense DCLRE1C variant.

A remark on this clone: The antigen remains undetermined.

The V gene lost 2 bases and the J gene lost 0 bases, with 8 bases spanning the gap. Per germline, CDR1 SGHTA and CDR2 FQGNSA. The CDR3 has 15 residues. With 60 Vbeta and 13 Jbeta primers, the PCR was carried out. Sequencing was performed with immunoSEQ multiplex PCR; in TCRdb, only in-frame clones are kept and a portion is missing. The sample lists about 120,000 clones, 70% to 90% occurring once. The specimen was PBMCs. The sequence came from a man aged 40-50 years in good health and CMV-seronegative. The chain links TRBV7-2 to TRBJ2-1; unclear D gene. This CDR3 reads CASSLMQASYNEQFF. The CDR3 DNA follows: TGTGCCAGCAGCTTAATGCAGGCCTCCTACAATGAGCAGTTCTTC.